The TCR beta chain described here comes from a study of OX40 agonist ivuxolimab in advanced cancers. Regarding the study as a whole: Partial responders at 0.1-3.0 mg/kg showed near-lowest clonal expansion.

Germline V gene data show CDR1 as LNHDA and CDR2 as SQIVND (reference sequence). With 7 bases removed from V and 4 bases from J, the gap between germline ends came to 19 bases. The CDR3 runs 15 residues. TCRdb's copy holds only in-frame clones and misses some; the assay was immunoSEQ multiplex PCR. The sample lists about 27,000 clones; roughly 90% were seen once. This clone was found once. Its antigen is currently unknown. The chain employs TRBV19 and TRBJ2-5; D is perhaps TRBD1 (5 bases). The TCR sequence derives from an adult with an advanced solid tumor such as melanoma, head and neck, liver or kidney cancer. Sequencing was performed on CD4+ or CD8+ T cells sorted from blood, taken in a trial of the OX40 agonist ivuxolimab. As DNA, the CDR3 is TGTGCCAGTACTGGGGCAGGGAAAAGGCGAGAGACCCAGTACTTC. It specifies CASTGAGKRRETQYF. The whole variable domain, filled in from reference TRBV19 and TRBJ2-5, reads DGGITQSPKYLFRKEGQNVTLSCEQNLNHDAMYWYRQDPGQGLRLIYYSQIVNDFQKGDIAEGYSVSREKKESFPLTVTSAQKNPTAFYLCASTGAGKRRETQYFGPGTRLLVL.